These T cell receptor beta chains were read from a single sample in a study of T cell repertoires in cytomegalovirus infection. The antigens for these receptors are not known. TCRdb independently ran MiXCR on the reads; one entry per CDR3 protein. The sample has about 500,000 distinct CDR3 sequences, 25% to 35% seen once. The sequencing used cultured PBMCs, collected from culture after CMV antigen stimulation. The receptor source for this set is a human donor in good health (CMV status not recorded). Some clones in this sample may be carry-over from other donors' samples. Both conserved end residues are part of each CDR3. The D gene is left open where the match is weak. Clone size is shown for a subset of rows, as once, few, many or a class of expanded clone.

d_call	j_call	v_call	clone_size	cdr3_aa	cdr3_nt
TRBD1	TRBJ1-5	TRBV7-8	.	CASSSRTGAQPQHF	TGTGCCAGCAGCTCCCGGACAGGAGCTCAGCCCCAGCATTTT
.	TRBJ2-1	TRBV7-2	.	CASSKLPNEQFF	TGTGCCAGCAGCAAACTACCGAATGAGCAGTTCTTC
.	TRBJ2-1	TRBV6-2/TRBV6-3	.	CASSYMDAVYNEQFF	TGTGCCAGCAGTTATATGGATGCGGTATACAATGAGCAGTTCTTC
TRBD2	TRBJ2-5	TRBV20-1	few	CSAIDLAGDRETQYF	TGCAGTGCTATAGATCTAGCGGGAGATAGGGAGACCCAGTACTTC
TRBD2	TRBJ2-1	TRBV19	.	CASRFSGRHYNEQFF	TGTGCCAGTAGGTTTAGCGGGAGGCACTACAATGAGCAGTTCTTC
TRBD2	TRBJ2-2	TRBV7-6	few	CASSAGLAANTGELFF	TGTGCCAGCAGCGCGGGACTAGCGGCGAACACCGGGGAGCTGTTTTTT
.	TRBJ1-1	TRBV7-6	few	CASSLSCGPVLCTEAFF	TGTGCCAGCAGCCTATCTTGTGGGCCGGTTTTATGCACTGAAGCTTTCTTT
.	TRBJ1-2	TRBV4-3	.	CASSQDGRANYGYTF	TGCGCCAGCAGCCAAGATGGGAGGGCTAACTATGGCTACACCTTC
.	TRBJ1-1	TRBV6-2/TRBV6-3	.	CASSYSRAGRTEAFF	TGTGCCAGCAGTTACTCCCGGGCCGGTCGGACTGAAGCTTTCTTT
.	TRBJ2-7	TRBV4-1	once	CASSPGFGGEQYF	TGCGCCAGCAGCCCAGGGTTTGGGGGCGAGCAGTACTTC